This is a list of T cell receptor beta chains from one sample in a study of tumor and adjacent non-tumor tissue in lung cancer. TCRdb re-called the multiplex PCR reads with MiXCR, one entry per CDR3 protein. The table has 65,000 to 70,000 distinct CDR3 sequences, about three fifths seen once. The sample taken for sequencing was lung tumor tissue. Receptors originate from a man over 45 with non-small cell lung cancer. The CDR3 runs from the conserved cysteine through the conserved F or W. Each record gives: J gene, clone size, D gene, V gene, CDR3 DNA, CDR3 protein. The D gene is left open where the match is weak. The size entry is marked missing in some rows and otherwise reads once, few, many or a size class.

J gene: TRBJ2-7; clone size: few; D gene: NA; V gene: TRBV20-1; CDR3 DNA: TGCAGTGCTAGTGGCGGGGCCTTGGGCTACGAGCAGTACTTC; CDR3 protein: CSASGGALGYEQYF
J gene: TRBJ2-1; clone size: NA; D gene: NA; V gene: TRBV11-1; CDR3 DNA: TGTGCCAGCAGCGTAGAACGGACAGACAGTGAGCGGTCCTTC; CDR3 protein: CASSVERTDSERSF
J gene: TRBJ2-2; clone size: NA; D gene: NA; V gene: TRBV28; CDR3 DNA: TGTGCCAACAGTGCAGCAAGAGGGATACCTAAGGGCACCGGGGAGCTGTTTTTT; CDR3 protein: CANSAARGIPKGTGELFF
J gene: TRBJ2-3; clone size: NA; D gene: TRBD2; V gene: TRBV11-3; CDR3 DNA: TGTGCCAGCAGGCAAGGGACTAGCGGGGGTACCGCAGATACGCTGTATTTT; CDR3 protein: CASRQGTSGGTADTLYF
J gene: TRBJ1-6; clone size: NA; D gene: NA; V gene: TRBV6-6; CDR3 DNA: TGTGCCAGGAGTTACGACGAGACGAGCTCCTACAATTCACCCCTCCACTTT; CDR3 protein: CARSYDETSSYNSPLHF
J gene: TRBJ2-3; clone size: NA; D gene: NA; V gene: TRBV2; CDR3 DNA: TGTGCCAGCCAGGATCCGGGACACCGCACAGTTACGCAGTATTTT; CDR3 protein: CASQDPGHRTVTQYF
J gene: TRBJ1-5; clone size: many; D gene: TRBD1; V gene: TRBV28; CDR3 DNA: TGTGCCAGCAGTCGCGTGGGACAGGGGAGTCAGCCCCAGCATTTT; CDR3 protein: CASSRVGQGSQPQHF
J gene: TRBJ2-5; clone size: many; D gene: NA; V gene: TRBV28; CDR3 DNA: TGTGCCAGCAGTTCGACGGTGAACCAAGAGACCCAGTACTTC; CDR3 protein: CASSSTVNQETQYF
J gene: TRBJ1-5; clone size: NA; D gene: NA; V gene: TRBV2; CDR3 DNA: TGTGCCAGCCGTCTAACCAATAGTAATCAGCCCCAGCATTTT; CDR3 protein: CASRLTNSNQPQHF
J gene: TRBJ1-3; clone size: few; D gene: TRBD1; V gene: TRBV30; CDR3 DNA: TGTGCCTGCTCATCTTGGACAGGGGGAATCTCTGGAAACACCATATATTTT; CDR3 protein: CACSSWTGGISGNTIYF
J gene: TRBJ1-2; clone size: NA; D gene: TRBD1; V gene: TRBV19; CDR3 DNA: TGTGCCAGTAGTATCTCGGACAGGGGGAAGAGGTATGGCTACACCTTC; CDR3 protein: CASSISDRGKRYGYTF
J gene: TRBJ2-1; clone size: NA; D gene: TRBD1; V gene: TRBV11-1; CDR3 DNA: TGTGCCAGGAGCTTCCTTAGGGGACAGCTGTTTTTC; CDR3 protein: CARSFLRGQLFF
J gene: TRBJ2-1; clone size: NA; D gene: TRBD2; V gene: TRBV4-1; CDR3 DNA: TGCGCCAGCAGCCAAGACACTAGCGGGAACTCCCACAATGAGCAGTTCTTC; CDR3 protein: CASSQDTSGNSHNEQFF
J gene: TRBJ1-1; clone size: NA; D gene: NA; V gene: TRBV11-1; CDR3 DNA: TGTGCCAGCTGTCCCAGTATCGGGGCTACTAAAGCTTTCTTT; CDR3 protein: CASCPSIGATKAFF
J gene: TRBJ2-7; clone size: few; D gene: TRBD1; V gene: TRBV20-1; CDR3 DNA: TGCAGTGCGACCCGGGACAGGGGGCAGGGCGAGCAGTACTTC; CDR3 protein: CSATRDRGQGEQYF
J gene: TRBJ1-1; clone size: NA; D gene: NA; V gene: TRBV29-1; CDR3 DNA: TGCAGCACATGGTACATGAACACTGAAGCCTTCTTT; CDR3 protein: CSTWYMNTEAFF
J gene: TRBJ1-2; clone size: many; D gene: NA; V gene: TRBV6-1; CDR3 DNA: TGTGCCAGCGGTGAAACAGGACCACGGAGCGGCTACACCTTC; CDR3 protein: CASGETGPRSGYTF
J gene: TRBJ1-2; clone size: many; D gene: NA; V gene: TRBV10-3; CDR3 DNA: TGTGCCATCAGACCTAAGGGTGCCTATGGCTACACCTTC; CDR3 protein: CAIRPKGAYGYTF
J gene: TRBJ1-5; clone size: NA; D gene: NA; V gene: TRBV6-6; CDR3 DNA: TGCGCCAGCACGTTGGACTGGGGAGTTGCCCAGCCCCAGCATTTT; CDR3 protein: CASTLDWGVAQPQHF
J gene: TRBJ2-1; clone size: few; D gene: NA; V gene: TRBV20-1; CDR3 DNA: TGCAGTGCTCAGGTTCCGATGCCTGGGAATGAGCAGTTCTTC; CDR3 protein: CSAQVPMPGNEQFF
J gene: TRBJ2-1; clone size: once; D gene: NA; V gene: TRBV28; CDR3 DNA: TGTGCCAGCGGTTTATTTAGCCACAATGAGCAGTTCTTC; CDR3 protein: CASGLFSHNEQFF
J gene: TRBJ2-2; clone size: NA; D gene: TRBD1; V gene: TRBV2; CDR3 DNA: TGTGCCTCAAAGTCCGGGACAGCGAACACCGGGGAGCTGTTTTTT; CDR3 protein: CASKSGTANTGELFF
J gene: TRBJ1-4; clone size: many; D gene: TRBD1; V gene: TRBV7-9; CDR3 DNA: TGTGCCAGCAGTCGAACAGGGGACGATGAAAAACTGTTTTTT; CDR3 protein: CASSRTGDDEKLFF
J gene: TRBJ2-3; clone size: few; D gene: NA; V gene: TRBV30; CDR3 DNA: TGTGCCTGGAGCGGGGGGCAAAATACGCAGTATTTT; CDR3 protein: CAWSGGQNTQYF
J gene: TRBJ1-6; clone size: NA; D gene: NA; V gene: TRBV4-1; CDR3 DNA: TGCACCAGCAGCCAAGGCCACATTGGAAATTCGCCCCTCCACTTT; CDR3 protein: CTSSQGHIGNSPLHF
J gene: TRBJ2-1; clone size: many; D gene: NA; V gene: TRBV4-1; CDR3 DNA: TGCGCCAGCAGCCAACCGAACGGGGATGAGCAGTTCTTC; CDR3 protein: CASSQPNGDEQFF
J gene: TRBJ2-2; clone size: few; D gene: TRBD1; V gene: TRBV25-1; CDR3 DNA: TGTGCCAGCAACGGACAGGGGGCATTGGGGGAGCTGTTTTTT; CDR3 protein: CASNGQGALGELFF
J gene: TRBJ2-7; clone size: many; D gene: TRBD1; V gene: TRBV6-5; CDR3 DNA: TGTGCCAGCAGTTACTCGAAGGACAGGTACGAGCAGTACTTC; CDR3 protein: CASSYSKDRYEQYF
J gene: TRBJ1-4; clone size: NA; D gene: TRBD1; V gene: TRBV11-2; CDR3 DNA: TGTGCCAGCAGCCAACCCTTTTGGGGACAGGGAGTTAATGAAAAACTGTTTTTT; CDR3 protein: CASSQPFWGQGVNEKLFF
J gene: TRBJ1-4; clone size: once; D gene: NA; V gene: TRBV4-2; CDR3 DNA: TGTGCCAGCAGCCAACCCGCCGGGGTCGACACCGAAAAACTGTTTTTT; CDR3 protein: CASSQPAGVDTEKLFF
J gene: TRBJ2-3; clone size: many; D gene: NA; V gene: TRBV6-2/TRBV6-3; CDR3 DNA: TGTGCCAGCAGGGGCTCCAGCACAGATACGCAGTATTTT; CDR3 protein: CASRGSSTDTQYF
J gene: TRBJ1-6; clone size: NA; D gene: NA; V gene: TRBV5-4; CDR3 DNA: TGTGCCAGCGGCACGCAGGGTCAGGTGGAATCACTCCTCCACTTT; CDR3 protein: CASGTQGQVESLLHF
J gene: TRBJ2-7; clone size: NA; D gene: TRBD1; V gene: TRBV5-1; CDR3 DNA: TGCGCCAGCAACCTTCCCGGGACAGGGAGGAGCGAGCAGTACTTC; CDR3 protein: CASNLPGTGRSEQYF
J gene: TRBJ2-5; clone size: NA; D gene: NA; V gene: TRBV6-5; CDR3 DNA: TGTGCAAGCACACCGACCAGGGTAGAGACCCAGTACTTC; CDR3 protein: CASTPTRVETQYF
J gene: TRBJ2-7; clone size: NA; D gene: NA; V gene: TRBV6-1; CDR3 DNA: TGTGCCAGCTGGACAGACCTCTACGAGCAGTGCTTT; CDR3 protein: CASWTDLYEQCF
J gene: TRBJ2-5; clone size: NA; D gene: TRBD1; V gene: TRBV28; CDR3 DNA: TGTGCCAGCAGAAAAAACAGGGGGCCCCAAGAGACCCAGTACTTC; CDR3 protein: CASRKNRGPQETQYF
J gene: TRBJ2-1; clone size: NA; D gene: NA; V gene: TRBV2; CDR3 DNA: TGTGCCAGCAGCCCGGACTCGCGGGAGCAGTTCTTC; CDR3 protein: CASSPDSREQFF
J gene: TRBJ2-4; clone size: many; D gene: NA; V gene: TRBV4-1; CDR3 DNA: TGCGCCAGCAGCCAAGACCAGGTGGCGGGTACCAAAAACATTCAGTACTTC; CDR3 protein: CASSQDQVAGTKNIQYF
J gene: TRBJ1-3; clone size: NA; D gene: NA; V gene: TRBV7-3; CDR3 DNA: TGTGCCAGCAGCTTAAGTGGGGGCTACGGAAACACCATATATTTT; CDR3 protein: CASSLSGGYGNTIYF
J gene: TRBJ2-2; clone size: once; D gene: TRBD2; V gene: TRBV5-1; CDR3 DNA: TGCGCCAGCAGCCTCATCGGCGGGAGTCCGAACACCCGGGAGCTGTTTTTT; CDR3 protein: CASSLIGGSPNTRELFF
J gene: TRBJ2-1; clone size: many; D gene: NA; V gene: TRBV30; CDR3 DNA: TGTGCCTGGAGTCCCAGGGTTAGGTATGAGCAGTTCTTC; CDR3 protein: CAWSPRVRYEQFF